The clone carrying this T cell receptor (beta chain) came up a few times. The antigen remains undetermined. These data come from a study of T cell repertoires in cytomegalovirus infection. At the level of the study: The authors used CMV epitopes that were HLA-C-restricted (recently identified) and HLA-B-restricted (well studied). TCR beta signatures that were public indicated CMV infection and matching HLA type.

Study observations and caveats: Summed frequency of shared TCR beta families picked out CMV carriers who also had the relevant HLA.

TCRdb recomputed calls from the reads with MiXCR, one row per CDR3 protein. Of some 590,000 distinct CDR3 sequences listed, just under 40% are singletons. This TCR was sampled from a human donor in good health (CMV status not recorded). Some clones in this sample may be carry-over from other donors' samples. The sequences come from cultured PBMCs, collected from culture after CMV antigen stimulation.

The CDR3 is CASGPLGLNSYNEQFF. DNA for the CDR3: TGTGCCAGCGGACCCCTCGGGTTAAACTCCTACAATGAGCAGTTCTTC. The chain links TRBV6-2 or TRBV6-3 to TRBJ2-1; D gene uncertain. The CDR3 spans 16 residues. Trimming took 8 bases from V and 0 from J, leaving 17 bases between them. Germline V lookup: CDR1 MNHEY, CDR2 SVGEGT.